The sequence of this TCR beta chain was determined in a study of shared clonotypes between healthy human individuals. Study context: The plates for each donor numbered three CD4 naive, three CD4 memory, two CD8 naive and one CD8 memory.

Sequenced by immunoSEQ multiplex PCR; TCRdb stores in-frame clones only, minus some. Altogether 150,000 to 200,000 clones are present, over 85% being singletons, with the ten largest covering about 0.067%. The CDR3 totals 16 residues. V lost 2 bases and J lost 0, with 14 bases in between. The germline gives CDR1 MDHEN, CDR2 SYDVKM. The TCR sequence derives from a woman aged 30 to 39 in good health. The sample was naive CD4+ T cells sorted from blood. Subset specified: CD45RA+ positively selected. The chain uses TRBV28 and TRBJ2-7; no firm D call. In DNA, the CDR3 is TGTGCCAGCAGTTTAGTAGTACAGAAACTCTCCTACGAGCAGTACTTC. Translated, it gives CASSLVVQKLSYEQYF. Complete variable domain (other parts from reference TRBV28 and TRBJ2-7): DVKVTQSSRYLVKRTGEKVFLECVQDMDHENMFWYRQDPGLGLRLIYFSYDVKMKEKGDIPEGYSVSREKKERFSLILESASTNQTSMYLCASSLVVQKLSYEQYFGPGTRLTVT.